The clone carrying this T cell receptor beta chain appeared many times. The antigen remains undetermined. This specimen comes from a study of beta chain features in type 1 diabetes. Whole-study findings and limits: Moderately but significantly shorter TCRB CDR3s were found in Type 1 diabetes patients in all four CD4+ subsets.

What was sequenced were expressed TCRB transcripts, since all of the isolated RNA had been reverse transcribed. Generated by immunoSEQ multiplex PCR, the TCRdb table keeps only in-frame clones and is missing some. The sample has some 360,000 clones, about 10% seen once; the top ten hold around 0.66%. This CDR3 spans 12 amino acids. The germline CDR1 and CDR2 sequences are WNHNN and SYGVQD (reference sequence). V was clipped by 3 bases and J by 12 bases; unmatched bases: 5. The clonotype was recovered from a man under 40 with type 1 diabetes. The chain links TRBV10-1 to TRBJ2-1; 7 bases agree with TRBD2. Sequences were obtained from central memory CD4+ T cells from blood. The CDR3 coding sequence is TGCGCCAGCAGTGACCGACGCGGGGGGCAGTTCTTC. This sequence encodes CASSDRRGGQFF.